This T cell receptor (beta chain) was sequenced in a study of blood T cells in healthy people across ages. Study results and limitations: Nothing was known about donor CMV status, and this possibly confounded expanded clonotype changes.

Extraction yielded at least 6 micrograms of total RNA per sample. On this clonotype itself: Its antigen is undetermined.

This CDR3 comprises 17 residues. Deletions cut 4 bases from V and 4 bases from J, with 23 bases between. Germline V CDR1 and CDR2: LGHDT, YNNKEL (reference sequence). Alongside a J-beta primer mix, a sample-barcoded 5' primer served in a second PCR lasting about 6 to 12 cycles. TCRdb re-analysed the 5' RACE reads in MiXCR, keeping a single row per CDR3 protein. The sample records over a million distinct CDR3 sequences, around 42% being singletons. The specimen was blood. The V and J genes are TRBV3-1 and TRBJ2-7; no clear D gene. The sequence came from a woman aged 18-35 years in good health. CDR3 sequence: CASSRVPKDLVGYEQYF. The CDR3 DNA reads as TGTGCCAGCAGCCGGGTTCCAAAGGATCTCGTCGGGTACGAGCAGTACTTC.